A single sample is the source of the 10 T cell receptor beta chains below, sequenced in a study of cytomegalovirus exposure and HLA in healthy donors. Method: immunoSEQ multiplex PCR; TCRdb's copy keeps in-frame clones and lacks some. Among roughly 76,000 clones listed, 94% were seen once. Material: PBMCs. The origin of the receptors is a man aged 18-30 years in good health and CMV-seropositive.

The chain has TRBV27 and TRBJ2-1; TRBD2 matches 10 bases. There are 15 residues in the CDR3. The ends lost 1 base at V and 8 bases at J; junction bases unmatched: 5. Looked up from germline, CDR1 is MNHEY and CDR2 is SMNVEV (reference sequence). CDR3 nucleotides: TGTGCCAGCAGTTTATGGGGGACTAGCGCTCATGAGCAGTTCTTC. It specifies CASSLWGTSAHEQFF.

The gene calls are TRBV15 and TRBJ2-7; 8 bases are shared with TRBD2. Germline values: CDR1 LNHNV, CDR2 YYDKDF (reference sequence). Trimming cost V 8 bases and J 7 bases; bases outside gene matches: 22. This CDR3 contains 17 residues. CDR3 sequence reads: CATGEGNPGLGPGEQYF. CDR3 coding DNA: TGTGCCACCGGAGAGGGGAACCCGGGACTAGGCCCTGGGGAGCAGTACTTC.

For the CDR3, the DNA is TGTGCCAGCAGTTTAATTGGAGACGGAGGTGGAGAGCAGTACTTC. As protein: CASSLIGDGGGEQYF. This rearrangement joins TRBV28 to TRBJ2-7, with D maybe TRBD2 (5 bases). CDR3 length equals 15 residues. Trimming removed 2 bases at V and 7 bases at J, with 18 bases between. CDR1 MDHEN and CDR2 SYDVKM come from the germline V gene.

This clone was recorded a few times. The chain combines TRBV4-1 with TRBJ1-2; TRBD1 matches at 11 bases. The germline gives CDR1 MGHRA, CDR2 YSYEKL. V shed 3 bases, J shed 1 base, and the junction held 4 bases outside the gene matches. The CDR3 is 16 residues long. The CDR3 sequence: CASSQGGTGGNYGYTF. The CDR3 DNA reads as TGCGCCAGCAGCCAGGGTGGGACAGGGGGTAACTATGGCTACACCTTC.

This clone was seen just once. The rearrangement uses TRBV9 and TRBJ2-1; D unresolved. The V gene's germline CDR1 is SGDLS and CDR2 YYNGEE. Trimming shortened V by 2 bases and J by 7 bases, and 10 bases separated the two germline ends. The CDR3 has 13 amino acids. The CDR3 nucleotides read TGTGCCAGCAGCGTTGGGCAAAATAATGAGCAGTTCTTC. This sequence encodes CASSVGQNNEQFF.

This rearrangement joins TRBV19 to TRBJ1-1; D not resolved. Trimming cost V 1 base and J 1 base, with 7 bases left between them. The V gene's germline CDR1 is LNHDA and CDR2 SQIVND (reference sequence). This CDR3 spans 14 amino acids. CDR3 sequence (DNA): TGTGCCAGTAGTATAGTAGATGGGAACACTGAAGCTTTCTTT. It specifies CASSIVDGNTEAFF.

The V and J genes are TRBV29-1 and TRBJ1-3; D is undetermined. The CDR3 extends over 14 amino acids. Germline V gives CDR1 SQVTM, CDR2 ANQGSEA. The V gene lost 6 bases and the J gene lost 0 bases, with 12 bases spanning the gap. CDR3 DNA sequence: TGCAGCGTGAAACGGAGAGGCTCTGGAAACACCATATATTTT. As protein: CSVKRRGSGNTIYF.

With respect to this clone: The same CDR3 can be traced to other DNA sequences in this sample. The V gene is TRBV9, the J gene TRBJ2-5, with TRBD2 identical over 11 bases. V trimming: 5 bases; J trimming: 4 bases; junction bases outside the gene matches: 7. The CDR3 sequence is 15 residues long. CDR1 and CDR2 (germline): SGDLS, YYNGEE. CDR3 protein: CASSDIAGGGETQYF. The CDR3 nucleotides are TGTGCCAGCAGTGATATAGCGGGAGGGGGAGAGACCCAGTACTTC.

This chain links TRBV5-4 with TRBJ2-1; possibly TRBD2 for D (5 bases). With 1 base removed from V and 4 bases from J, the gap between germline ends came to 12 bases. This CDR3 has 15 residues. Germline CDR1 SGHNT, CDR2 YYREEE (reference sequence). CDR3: CASSLFERTYNEQFF. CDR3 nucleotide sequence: TGTGCCAGCAGCTTGTTCGAGCGGACTTACAATGAGCAGTTCTTC. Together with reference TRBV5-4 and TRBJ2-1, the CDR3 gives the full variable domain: ETGVTQSPTHLIKTRGQQVTLRCSSQSGHNTVSWYQQALGQGPQFIFQYYREEENGRGNFPPRFSGLQFPNYSSELNVNALELDDSALYLCASSLFERTYNEQFFGPGTRLTVL.

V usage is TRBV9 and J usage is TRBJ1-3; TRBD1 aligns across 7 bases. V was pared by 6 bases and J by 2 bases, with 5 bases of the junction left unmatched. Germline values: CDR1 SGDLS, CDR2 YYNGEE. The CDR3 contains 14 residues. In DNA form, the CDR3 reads TGTGCCAGCACCCCGACAGGGCCTGGAAACACCATATATTTT. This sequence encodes CASTPTGPGNTIYF.